Shown below are 23 T cell receptor beta chains from a single sample sequenced in a study of tumor-infiltrating lymphocytes in primary liver carcinoma. From 20-30 mg of unsorted bulk tissue, DNA and RNA were co-extracted together. A constant-region primer served to make TCR beta cDNA from about 0.45 ug total RNA. The TCR beta library was amplified through three nested multiplex PCR rounds in a modified ARM-PCR procedure. Each of the first two PCR rounds ran nine to ten cycles with TRBV1-TRBV30 forward and C-beta reverse primers. MiXCR, run by TCRdb on the multiplex PCR reads, gives a single entry per CDR3 protein. This table has tens of thousands of distinct CDR3 sequences, about 68% appearing once. Sample: liver tumor tissue from sampling region 3. Regarding subset: tumor region T3, left-lateral pole. Source of these receptors: a man aged 35-49 years with primary liver carcinoma and hepatitis B virus infection.

This clonotype has a count of ten or more. V usage is TRBV28 and J usage is TRBJ2-3, with a possible D match to TRBD2 (5 bases). V lost 5 bases, J lost 0 bases, and 12 bases lay in between. Germline CDR1 is MDHEN and CDR2 is SYDVKM. The CDR3 consists of 15 residues. CDR3 amino acids: CASSLRVGSTDTQYF. The CDR3 DNA reads TGTGCCAGCAGTCTGCGGGTAGGGAGCACAGATACGCAGTATTTT.

On this clonotype itself: A much larger clone lies one base from this, so it may be a read error. The rearrangement uses TRBV7-8 and TRBJ2-5; a possible D gene is TRBD2 (6 bases). The CDR3 runs to 14 residues. The germline V gene encodes CDR1 SGHVS and CDR2 FQNEAQ. As DNA, the CDR3 is TGTGCCAGCAGCTTACGGAGGGCCCAAGTGACCCAGTACTTC. Encoded protein: CASSLRRAQVTQYF.

As regards this clonotype: A read error may explain this, as a much larger clone is one base away. The V gene is TRBV20-1, the J gene TRBJ1-2; a possible D gene is TRBD1 (6 bases). The germline V gene has CDR1 DFQATT and CDR2 SNEGSKA (reference sequence). The CDR3 runs to 12 residues. This chain's CDR3 is CRARAGVGGYTF. The CDR3 region has the DNA TGCAGAGCTAGAGCAGGGGTCGGCGGCTACACCTTC.

Comments on this clonotype: A much more abundant neighbour one base away suggests this may be a read error. The CDR3 DNA follows: TGCGCCAGCAGCTTGGACAACCATGGCTACACCTTC. Its translation is CASSLDNHGYTF. The rearrangement joins TRBV5-1 to TRBJ1-2; D unclear. The length of the CDR3 is 12 residues. Trimming took off 0 bases at V and 6 bases at J, with 6 bases between the two ends. Per germline, CDR1 SGHRS and CDR2 YFSETQ.

With regard to this clonotype: The junction and the germline gene differ at one end; a read error may be behind it. J is TRBJ2-1 and V is TRBV20-1; 10 bases map to TRBD2. The CDR3 loop spans 15 amino acids. Germline values: CDR1 DFQATT, CDR2 SNEGSKA (reference sequence). CDR3 amino acids: CGAAGAGGYNDEQFF. The CDR3 DNA is TGCGGTGCCGCCGGAGCGGGAGGGTACAATGACGAGCAGTTCTTC.

Regarding this clonotype: The junction departs from the called germline gene at one end, perhaps through a read error. V gene TRBV6-7 combines with J gene TRBJ2-1; 10 nucleotides align to TRBD2. TRBV6-7 is an ORF; its function is uncertain. The CDR3 is made up of 21 amino acids. The CDR3, as DNA: TGTGCCAGCAGTTACTCTCAGGGTAGGTCGCAAGCGGGAGGGGCCTACACTGAGCAGTTCTTC. Translated: CASSYSQGRSQAGGAYTEQFF.

Worth noting for this clonotype: One junction end does not reproduce the germline sequence, and a read error may be involved. The chain recombines TRBV25-1 with TRBJ2-2; TRBD2 agrees at 16 bases. The CDR3 length is 16 residues. Germline CDR1 reads MGHDK; CDR2 reads SYGVNS. The CDR3 reads CANKGLAGGNTGELLF. In DNA, the CDR3 is TGTGCCAACAAGGGACTAGCGGGAGGGAACACCGGGGAGCTGCTTTTT.

The chain couples TRBV11-2 to TRBJ2-1; 14 bases are shared with TRBD2. The CDR3 sequence is 16 residues long. J lost 7 bases, V lost 2 bases, and 4 bases had no gene match. In germline, CDR1 is SGHAT, CDR2 FQNNGV. DNA of the CDR3: TGTGCCAGCAGCTTAAGACTAGCGGGAGGGCCGAATGAGCAGTTCTTC. Translation gives CASSLRLAGGPNEQFF.

This clonotype was found many times. The chain is built from TRBV10-2 and TRBJ1-1; D gene unclear. The CDR3 consists of 15 residues. Germline CDR1 and CDR2: WSHSY and SAAADI. Trimming took off 0 bases at V and 0 bases at J, with 8 bases between the two ends. DNA for the CDR3: TGCGCCAGCAGTGAGTCAAGCAGTATGAACACTGAAGCTTTCTTT. This translates into CASSESSSMNTEAFF.

As for this clonotype: One end of the junction varies from germline; a read error may be responsible. J is TRBJ2-5 and V is TRBV5-6; D might be TRBD1 or TRBD2, each matching 5 bases. This CDR3 has 16 residues. Germline CDR1 and CDR2: SGHDT and YYEEEE. The CDR3 nucleotides are TGTGCCAGCAGCCCGCGGACACTGGAGGTTCAAGATACCCAGTACTTC. Translation: CASSPRTLEVQDTQYF.

As for this clonotype: The junction and the germline gene differ at one end; a read error may be behind it. The gene calls are TRBV7-8 and TRBJ2-7, with D possibly matching TRBD2 (6 bases). From germline, CDR1 is SGHVS and CDR2 FQNEAQ. The CDR3 is made up of 13 amino acids. Here the CDR3 reads CASSLTTGSEQHF. The CDR3 coding sequence is TGTGCCAGCAGCCTTACCACCGGGAGCGAGCAGCACTTC.

As concerns this clonotype: The conserved closing phenylalanine or tryptophan is absent in this CDR3, likely reflecting a read error. CDR3 bases: TGTGCCAGCAGCCGACAGGGGACTAGTGAAAAACTGTTTTTG. Translation: CASSRQGTSEKLFL. The genes are TRBV6-5 and TRBJ1-4; 8 bases match TRBD1. Per the germline V gene, CDR1 is MNHEY and CDR2 is SVGAGI. The CDR3 totals 14 residues.

On this clonotype itself: Compared with germline, one end of the junction differs, possibly owing to a read error. V gene TRBV12-3 or TRBV12-4 combines with J gene TRBJ2-3; the D is unclear. There are 13 residues in the CDR3. CDR3 sequence: CASNADGTDTQYF. In DNA, the CDR3 is TGTGCCAGCAATGCGGACGGCACAGATACGCAGTATTTC.

Of note for this clonotype: One junction end disagrees with the germline gene, perhaps due to a read error. The V and J genes are TRBV11-2 and TRBJ2-1, with TRBD2 as a possible D gene (6 bases). The length of the CDR3 is 18 residues. Germline V gene lookup returns CDR1 SGHAT and CDR2 FQNNGV. The CDR3 protein is CASGFDTRRTGSYNEQFF. The CDR3 DNA follows: TGTGCCAGCGGCTTTGACACAAGAAGGACCGGGAGTTACAATGAGCAGTTCTTC. Variable domain in full (rest from reference TRBV11-2 and TRBJ2-1): EAGVAQSPRYKIIEKRQSVAFWCNPISGHATLYWYQQILGQGPKLLIQFQNNGVVDDSQLPKDRFSAERLKGVDSTLKIQPAKLEDSAVYLCASGFDTRRTGSYNEQFFGPGTRLTVL.

The chain recombines TRBV6-2 or TRBV6-3 with TRBJ2-3, with TRBD1 as a possible D gene (5 bases). The CDR3 loop spans 15 amino acids. CDR1 and CDR2 from the germline V gene are MNHEY and SVGEGT. V was shortened by 4 bases and J by 1 base, with 12 bases between the two germline ends. Written as DNA, the CDR3 is TGTGCCAGCAGTTTGAGACAGTTGGGCACAGATACGCAGTATTTT. It is translated as CASSLRQLGTDTQYF.

On this clonotype itself: Possible read error: a much larger clone is one base away. The chain is built from TRBV28 and TRBJ2-7; TRBD1 or TRBD2 may be the D gene (5 bases each). Germline-derived CDR1 and CDR2 are MDHEN and SYDVKM. The CDR3 is made up of 12 amino acids. CDR3 in amino acids: CASRQDWDEQHF. CDR3 bases: TGTGCCAGCAGGCAGGACTGGGACGAGCAGCACTTC.

Only one count was recorded for this clonotype. The chain is built from TRBV6-2 or TRBV6-3 and TRBJ2-6; perhaps TRBD1 as D (5 bases). This CDR3 region has 16 residues. Trimming cost V 10 bases and J 2 bases, with 18 bases left between them. Germline assignment: CDR1 MNHEY and CDR2 SVGEGT. CDR3 sequence reads: CAKSLGQGTGANVLTF. The CDR3 nucleotides are TGTGCCAAGAGTTTAGGTCAGGGAACTGGGGCCAACGTCCTGACTTTC.

This clonotype was counted ten times or more. The V and J genes are TRBV7-8 and TRBJ2-7, with D possibly being TRBD1 (6 bases). CDR3 length: 15 residues. Germline CDR1 reads SGHVS; CDR2 reads FQNEAQ. Trimming cost V 1 base and J 1 base, with 11 bases left between them. CDR3 amino acids: CASSLEGGRSYEQYF. Here the CDR3 DNA reads TGTGCCAGCAGCTTAGAAGGGGGACGGTCCTACGAGCAGTACTTC.

The chain uses TRBV6-5 and TRBJ2-2, with D unclear. The CDR3 is 17 residues long. V lost 5 bases, J lost 5 bases, and 21 bases lay in between. CDR1 and CDR2 (germline): MNHEY, SVGAGI. CDR3: CASSLRPLGVSTGELFF. CDR3 sequence (DNA): TGTGCCAGCAGTCTTCGCCCACTTGGAGTGAGTACCGGGGAGCTGTTTTTT.

V and J are TRBV6-6 and TRBJ1-5; D unclear. V was shortened by 9 bases and J by 7 bases, with 16 bases between the two germline ends. Germline loops: CDR1 MNHNY, CDR2 SVGAGI (reference sequence). The CDR3 totals 13 residues. The CDR3 is CARMSGPGQPQHF. The DNA for the CDR3 is TGTGCCAGAATGAGCGGACCGGGGCAGCCCCAGCATTTT.

This chain connects TRBV19 to TRBJ2-7, with 10 bases that match TRBD1. Germline CDR1 reads LNHDA; CDR2 reads SQIVND (reference sequence). V lost 7 bases, J lost 4 bases, and 7 bases stayed unmatched. The length of the CDR3 is 14 residues. The CDR3, as DNA: TGTGCCAGTATATCCGGACAGGGGGTGTACGAGCAGTACTTC. Amino acid sequence: CASISGQGVYEQYF.

To note about this clonotype: One end of the junction is discordant with germline, which a read error may explain. The chain's CDR3 is CSSSSSGRLPYEQYF. The CDR3 DNA sequence: TGTTCCAGCAGTTCGAGCGGGAGGTTACCCTACGAGCAGTACTTC. The chain has TRBV11-2 and TRBJ2-7; 9 bases agree with TRBD2. Looked up from germline, CDR1 is SGHAT and CDR2 is FQNNGV. The CDR3 sequence is 15 residues long.

A remark on this clonotype: The junction departs from the called germline gene at one end, perhaps through a read error. This CDR3 reads CASVLGTKYF. Here the CDR3 DNA reads TGTGCCAGTGTACTGGGGACCAAGTACTTC. V gene TRBV11-2 combines with J gene TRBJ2-5, with D possibly called TRBD1 or TRBD2 (5 bases each). CDR1 is SGHAT, CDR2 FQNNGV, per germline. The CDR3 totals 10 residues.